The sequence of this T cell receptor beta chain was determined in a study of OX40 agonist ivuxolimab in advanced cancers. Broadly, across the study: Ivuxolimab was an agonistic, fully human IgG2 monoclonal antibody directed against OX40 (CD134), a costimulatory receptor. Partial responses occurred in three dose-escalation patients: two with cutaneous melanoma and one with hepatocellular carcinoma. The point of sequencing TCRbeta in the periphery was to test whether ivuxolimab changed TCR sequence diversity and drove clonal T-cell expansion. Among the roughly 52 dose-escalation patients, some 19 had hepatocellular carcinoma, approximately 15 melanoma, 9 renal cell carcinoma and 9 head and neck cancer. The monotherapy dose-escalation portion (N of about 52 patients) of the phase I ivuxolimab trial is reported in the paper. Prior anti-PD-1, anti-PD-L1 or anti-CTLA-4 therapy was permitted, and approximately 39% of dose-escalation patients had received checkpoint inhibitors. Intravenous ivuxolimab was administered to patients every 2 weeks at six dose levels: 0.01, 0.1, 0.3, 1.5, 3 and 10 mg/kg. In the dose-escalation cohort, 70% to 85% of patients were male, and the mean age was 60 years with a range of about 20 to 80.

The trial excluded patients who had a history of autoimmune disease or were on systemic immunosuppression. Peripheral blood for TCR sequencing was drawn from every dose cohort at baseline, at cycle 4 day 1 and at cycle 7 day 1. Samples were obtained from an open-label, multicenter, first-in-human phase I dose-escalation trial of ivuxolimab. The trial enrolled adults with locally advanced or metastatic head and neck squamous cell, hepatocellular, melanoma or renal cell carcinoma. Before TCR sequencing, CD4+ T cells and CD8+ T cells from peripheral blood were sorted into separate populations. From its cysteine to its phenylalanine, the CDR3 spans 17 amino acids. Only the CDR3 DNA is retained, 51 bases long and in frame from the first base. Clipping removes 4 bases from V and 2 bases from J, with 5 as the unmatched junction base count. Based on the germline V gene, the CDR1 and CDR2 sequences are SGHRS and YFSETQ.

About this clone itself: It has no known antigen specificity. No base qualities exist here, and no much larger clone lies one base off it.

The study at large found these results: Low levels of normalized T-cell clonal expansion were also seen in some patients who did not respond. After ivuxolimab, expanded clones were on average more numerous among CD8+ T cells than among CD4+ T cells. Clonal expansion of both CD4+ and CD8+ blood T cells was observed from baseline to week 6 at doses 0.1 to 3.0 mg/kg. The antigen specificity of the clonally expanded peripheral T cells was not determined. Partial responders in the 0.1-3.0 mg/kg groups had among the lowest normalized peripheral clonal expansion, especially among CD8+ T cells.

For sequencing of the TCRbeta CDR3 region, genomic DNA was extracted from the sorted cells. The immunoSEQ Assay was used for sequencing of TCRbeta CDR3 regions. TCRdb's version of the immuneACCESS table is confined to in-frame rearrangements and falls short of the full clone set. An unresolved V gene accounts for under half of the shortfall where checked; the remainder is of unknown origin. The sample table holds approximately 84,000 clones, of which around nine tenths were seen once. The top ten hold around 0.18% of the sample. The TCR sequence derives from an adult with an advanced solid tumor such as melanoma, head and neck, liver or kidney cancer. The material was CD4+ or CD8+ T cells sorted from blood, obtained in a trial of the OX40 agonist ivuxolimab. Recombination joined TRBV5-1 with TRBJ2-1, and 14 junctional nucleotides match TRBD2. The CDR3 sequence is CASSGGTSGGAYNEQFF. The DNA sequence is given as TGCGCCAGCAGCGGCGGGACTAGCGGGGGTGCCTACAATGAGCAGTTCTTC.